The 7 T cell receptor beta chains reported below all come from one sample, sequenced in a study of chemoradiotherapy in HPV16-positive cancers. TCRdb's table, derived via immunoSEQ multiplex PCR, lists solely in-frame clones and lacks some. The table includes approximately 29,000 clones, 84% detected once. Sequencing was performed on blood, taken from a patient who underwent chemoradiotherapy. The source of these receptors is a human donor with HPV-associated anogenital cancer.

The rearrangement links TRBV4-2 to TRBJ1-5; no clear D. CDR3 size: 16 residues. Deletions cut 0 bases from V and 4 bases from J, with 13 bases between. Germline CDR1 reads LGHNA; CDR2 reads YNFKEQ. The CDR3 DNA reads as TGTGCCAGCAGCCAAGATGGAATACGGGAGAATCAGCCCCAGCATTTT. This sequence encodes CASSQDGIRENQPQHF.

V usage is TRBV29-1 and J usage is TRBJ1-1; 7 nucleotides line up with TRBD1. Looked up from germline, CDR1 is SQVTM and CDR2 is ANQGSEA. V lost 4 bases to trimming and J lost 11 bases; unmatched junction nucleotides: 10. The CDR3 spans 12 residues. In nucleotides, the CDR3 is TGCAGCGTTGCTTTAAGGGGGCAAGGGGCTTTCTTT. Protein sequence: CSVALRGQGAFF.

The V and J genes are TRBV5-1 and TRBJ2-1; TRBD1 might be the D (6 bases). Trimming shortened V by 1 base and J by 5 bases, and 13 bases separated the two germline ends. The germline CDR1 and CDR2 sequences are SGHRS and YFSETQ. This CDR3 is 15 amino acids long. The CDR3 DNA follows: TGCGCCAGCAGCTTGACAGGGTTAGATCACAATGAGCAGTTCTTC. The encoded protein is CASSLTGLDHNEQFF. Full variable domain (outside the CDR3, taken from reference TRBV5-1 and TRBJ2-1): KAGVTQTPRYLIKTRGQQVTLSCSPISGHRSVSWYQQTPGQGLQFLFEYFSETQRNKGNFPGRFSGRQFSNSRSEMNVSTLELGDSALYLCASSLTGLDHNEQFFGPGTRLTVL.

CDR3 protein: CASSPGNHEKLFF. The CDR3 DNA follows: TGCGCCAGCAGCCCGGGAAACCACGAAAAACTGTTTTTT. The chain combines TRBV5-1 with TRBJ1-4; unclear D gene. In germline, CDR1 is SGHRS, CDR2 YFSETQ. The V end was cut by 4 bases, the J end by 8 bases, with 12 bases between. The CDR3 runs to 13 residues.

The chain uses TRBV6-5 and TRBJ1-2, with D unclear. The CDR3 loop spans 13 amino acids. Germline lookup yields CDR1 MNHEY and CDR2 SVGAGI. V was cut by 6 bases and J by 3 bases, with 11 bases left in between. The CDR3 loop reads CASRARAYYGYTF. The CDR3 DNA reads TGTGCCAGCAGGGCTAGGGCTTACTATGGCTACACCTTC.

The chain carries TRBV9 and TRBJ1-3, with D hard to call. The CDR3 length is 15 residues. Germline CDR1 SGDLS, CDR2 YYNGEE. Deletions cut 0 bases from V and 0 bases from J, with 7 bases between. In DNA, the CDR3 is TGTGCCAGCAGCGTAGGAAGTCGCTCTGGAAACACCATATATTTT. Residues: CASSVGSRSGNTIYF. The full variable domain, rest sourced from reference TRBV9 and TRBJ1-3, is DSGVTQTPKHLITATGQRVTLRCSPRSGDLSVYWYQQSLDQGLQFLIQYYNGEERAKGNILERFSAQQFPDLHSELNLSSLELGDSALYFCASSVGSRSGNTIYFGEGSWLTVV.

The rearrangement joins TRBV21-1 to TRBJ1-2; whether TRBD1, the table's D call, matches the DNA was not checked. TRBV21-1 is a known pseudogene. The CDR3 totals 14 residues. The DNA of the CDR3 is TGTGCCAGCAGCCCTAGGGACAGGGTATGCGGCTACACCTTC. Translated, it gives CASSPRDRVCGYTF.